These 23 T cell receptor beta chains share one sample of origin, sequenced in a study of cytomegalovirus exposure and HLA in healthy donors (TCRdb year 2017). Library creation used the immunoSEQ multiplex PCR assay. The multiplex PCR relied on a mix of 60 forward primers for TCR Vbeta segments and 13 reverse primers for TCR Jbeta segments. The clones in this table, taken by TCRdb from immuneACCESS, are in-frame only. Not every clone is retained; where verified, under half of the shortfall comes from an unresolved V gene, and the cause of the rest is unknown. Across this sample there are under 90,000 clones, with 70% to 85% seen only once. The ten largest clonotypes hold approximately 3.2% of the sample. Sequenced input: PBMCs. All receptors come from a man over 45 in good health and CMV-seropositive.

About this clone: An end of the junction differs from the germline gene, which may be a read error. The chain recombines TRBV7-9 with TRBJ2-3, with D hard to call. The CDR3 consists of 11 residues. Germline CDR1 reads SEHNR; CDR2 reads FQNEAQ (reference sequence). The CDR3 region has the DNA TGTTCCAGCAGAACTACAGATACGCAGTATTTT. Its translation is CSSRTTDTQYF.

V and J are TRBV7-2 and TRBJ2-5; possibly TRBD1 for D (6 bases). Per germline, CDR1 SGHTA and CDR2 FQGNSA. The CDR3 loop spans 14 amino acids. The V end lost 2 bases, the J end lost 0 bases, and 7 bases lay between the germline ends. The CDR3 spells CASSLWDNQETQYF. CDR3 nucleotide sequence: TGTGCCAGCAGCTTATGGGACAACCAAGAGACCCAGTACTTC.

This clone was observed once. The rearrangement uses TRBV30 and TRBJ2-7, with D possibly matching TRBD2 (6 bases). Germline values: CDR1 GTSNPN, CDR2 SVGIG (reference sequence). The CDR3 sequence is 16 residues long. The V and J ends lost 0 bases and 3 bases respectively, with 18 bases between them. DNA of the CDR3: TGTGCCTGGAGTGTACAAGTCGGGAGTATAAACTACGAGCAGTACTTC. Translating it yields CAWSVQVGSINYEQYF.

A few counts support this clone. The CDR3 sequence is CASSHRGTGIFSGNTIYF. CDR3 nucleotides: TGTGCCAGCAGCCATCGCGGGACAGGGATTTTCTCTGGAAACACCATATATTTT. The J gene is TRBJ1-3, the V gene TRBV11-3; 9 nucleotides agree with TRBD1. The V and J ends lost 5 bases and 0 bases, in that order; junction bases with no gene match: 11. CDR3 length: 18 amino acids. Germline CDR1 SGHNT, CDR2 YENEEA.

This chain links TRBV6-1 with TRBJ1-1, with 9 bases fitting TRBD1. V trimming: 2 bases; J trimming: 7 bases; junction bases outside the gene matches: 5. Germline V gene lookup returns CDR1 MNHNS and CDR2 SASEGT. The CDR3 extends over 14 amino acids. CDR3: CASSETGGGREAFF. The DNA of the CDR3 is TGTGCCAGCAGTGAAACAGGGGGCGGACGTGAAGCTTTCTTT.

This clone was seen once. This chain links TRBV29-1 with TRBJ1-4; weak D call: TRBD1 (5 bases). V dropped 4 bases and J dropped 6 bases, with 9 bases sitting between them. This CDR3 has 12 amino acids. CDR1 and CDR2 (germline): SQVTM, ANQGSEA. The chain's CDR3 is CSVGQTYEKLFF. The CDR3 coding sequence is TGCAGCGTTGGACAGACTTATGAAAAACTGTTTTTT. The full variable domain, rest sourced from reference TRBV29-1 and TRBJ1-4, is SAVISQKPSRDICQRGTSLTIQCQVDSQVTMMFWYRQQPGQSLTLIATANQGSEATYESGFVIDKFPISRPNLTFSTLTVSNMSPEDSSIYLCSVGQTYEKLFFGSGTQLSVL.

In regard to this clone: The junction and the germline gene differ at one end; a read error may be behind it. This chain links TRBV7-7 with TRBJ2-5, with 14 bases aligning to TRBD2. CDR3 length: 15 residues. CDR1 SSHAT and CDR2 FNYEAQ come from the germline V gene (reference sequence). Written as DNA, the CDR3 is TGTGCTAGCAGCTTGGGACTAGCGGGAGTGGAGACCCAGTACTTC. This sequence encodes CASSLGLAGVETQYF.

The CDR3 coding sequence is TGTGCCAGTAGGGGCGGGAGCGGAGAGACCCAGTACTTC. Protein sequence: CASRGGSGETQYF. The genes are TRBV19 and TRBJ2-5, with 7 bases matching TRBD2. The V segment lost 6 bases and the J segment 4 bases; nucleotides outside the gene matches: 5. Germline values: CDR1 LNHDA, CDR2 SQIVND (reference sequence). The CDR3 spans 13 residues.

Remarks on this clone: Compared with germline, one end of the junction differs, possibly owing to a read error. The chain has TRBV7-7 and TRBJ2-1, with a possible D match to TRBD1 (5 bases). The germline gives CDR1 SSHAT, CDR2 FNYEAQ (reference sequence). The CDR3 consists of 13 residues. CDR3 sequence: CASSFDPRGEQFF. The CDR3, as DNA: TGTGCTAGCAGCTTCGACCCAAGGGGTGAGCAGTTCTTC. Together with reference TRBV7-7 and TRBJ2-1, the CDR3 gives the full variable domain: GAGVSQSPRYKVTKRGQDVTLRCDPISSHATLYWYQQALGQGPEFLTYFNYEAQPDKSGLPSDRFSAERPEGSISTLTIQRTEQRDSAMYRCASSFDPRGEQFFGPGTRLTVL.

The chain couples TRBV4-1 to TRBJ1-2, with D unresolved. Germline lookup yields CDR1 MGHRA and CDR2 YSYEKL. This CDR3 has 13 residues. V lost 0 bases, J lost 5 bases, and 7 bases lay in between. DNA of the CDR3: TGCGCCAGCAGCCAAGACAGTTTATATGGCTACACCTTC. The encoded protein is CASSQDSLYGYTF.

This clone was detected once. The chain couples TRBV29-1 to TRBJ2-4, with D hard to call. Per germline, CDR1 SQVTM and CDR2 ANQGSEA. The V gene lost 6 bases and the J gene lost 5 bases, with 8 bases spanning the gap. The CDR3 runs 11 residues. CDR3 bases: TGCAGCGTGGGCCAGCAAAACATTCAGTACTTC. Encoded protein: CSVGQQNIQYF. The full variable domain, completed using reference TRBV29-1 and TRBJ2-4, is SAVISQKPSRDICQRGTSLTIQCQVDSQVTMMFWYRQQPGQSLTLIATANQGSEATYESGFVIDKFPISRPNLTFSTLTVSNMSPEDSSIYLCSVGQQNIQYFGAGTRLSVL.

This clone has only one observation. The J gene is TRBJ2-2, the V gene TRBV9; D unresolved. The V and J ends lost 6 bases and 4 bases respectively, with 4 bases between them. The germline V gene encodes CDR1 SGDLS and CDR2 YYNGEE. The CDR3 contains 11 residues. DNA for the CDR3: TGTGCCAGCACCCGCACCGGGGAGCTGTTTTTT. Its translation is CASTRTGELFF.

This clone showed up just a few times. CDR3 bases: TGTGCTAGTGGTTCCCCGGGGGGCAATCAGCCCCAGCATTTT. Encoded protein: CASGSPGGNQPQHF. The rearrangement joins TRBV12-5 to TRBJ1-5; tentative D call: TRBD1 (5 bases). Germline V gene data show CDR1 as LGHNT and CDR2 as FRNRAP. The CDR3 has 14 residues. The V and J ends lost 4 bases and 2 bases respectively, with 9 bases between them.

The rearrangement joins TRBV12-5 to TRBJ2-1, with 14 bases identical to TRBD2. V was clipped by 5 bases and J by 8 bases; unmatched bases: 8. The CDR3 is 16 amino acids. Germline CDR1 is LGHNT and CDR2 is FRNRAP. The chain's CDR3 is CASGTGLAGVVDEQFF. The CDR3 DNA sequence: TGTGCTAGTGGTACGGGACTAGCGGGAGTGGTAGATGAGCAGTTCTTC.

The chain is built from TRBV2 and TRBJ2-2, with 9 bases aligning to TRBD2. Losses at the gene ends were 4 bases for V and 7 bases for J; bases not matched to a gene: 7. Germline V gene sequence: CDR1 SNHLY, CDR2 FYNNEI. The length of the CDR3 is 15 residues. The CDR3 protein is CASSGVAGVSGELFF. CDR3 nucleotide sequence: TGTGCCAGCAGTGGTGTAGCGGGAGTCAGCGGGGAGCTGTTTTTT.

The CDR3 DNA reads TGTGCTAGTGGCATACAGGGGGCTAGCACTGAAGCTTTCTTT. Translating gives CASGIQGASTEAFF. This rearrangement joins TRBV12-5 to TRBJ1-1; 9 nucleotides agree with TRBD1. In germline, CDR1 is LGHNT, CDR2 FRNRAP. The CDR3 consists of 14 residues. Trimming at V came to 6 bases and at J to 4 bases, leaving 6 bases not matched to a gene.

This chain joins TRBV4-3 and TRBJ2-5; D is undetermined. Looked up from germline, CDR1 is LGHNA and CDR2 is YSLEER. Trimming pared 5 bases from V and 3 bases from J, leaving 19 bases between. There are 16 residues in the CDR3. In nucleotides, the CDR3 is TGCGCCAGCAGCGAAAACCTCCCTTGGTCGGAAGAGACCCAGTACTTC. It translates to CASSENLPWSEETQYF.

J is TRBJ2-1 and V is TRBV11-2; TRBD1 aligns across 7 bases. V shed 4 bases and J 5 bases; nucleotides not matched to a gene: 8. The germline V gene has CDR1 SGHAT and CDR2 FQNNGV. There are 15 residues in the CDR3. As DNA, the CDR3 is TGTGCCAGCAGCTCCCTGACAGGGCGCCACAATGAGCAGTTCTTC. Amino acids: CASSSLTGRHNEQFF.

V is TRBV18 and J is TRBJ2-7; 8 positions agree with TRBD1. CDR1 and CDR2 (germline): KGHSH, LQKENI. The J segment lost 6 bases and the V segment lost 3 bases, leaving 16 bases of the junction unmatched. This CDR3 is 17 amino acids long. Here the CDR3 DNA reads TGTGCCAGCTCACCGGGGACAGGTCCCCCACCCGCGGGCGAGCAGTACTTC. It encodes CASSPGTGPPPAGEQYF.

J is TRBJ2-2 and V is TRBV19, with 10 positions matching TRBD2. This CDR3 is built from 16 residues. V shed 6 bases and J 1 base; nucleotides not matched to a gene: 5. Germline V CDR1 and CDR2: LNHDA, SQIVND (reference sequence). The CDR3 region is CASSHRLAGNTGELFF. In nucleotides, the CDR3 is TGTGCCAGTAGCCACCGACTAGCGGGGAACACCGGGGAGCTGTTTTTT.

This clone is termed medium-sized. The chain couples TRBV14 to TRBJ1-2; 10 bases are shared with TRBD1. Looked up from germline, CDR1 is SGHDN and CDR2 is FVKESK. Trimming at V came to 1 base and at J to 4 bases, leaving 15 bases not matched to a gene. The CDR3 spans 19 residues. CDR3 DNA sequence: TGTGCCAGCAGCCAAGCTTCCGGGACAGGGGACCTTCCTGGCTATGGCTACACCTTC. Translated: CASSQASGTGDLPGYGYTF.

The chain has TRBV7-9 and TRBJ1-1, with TRBD1 identical over 9 bases. The length of the CDR3 is 15 residues. Germline loops: CDR1 SEHNR, CDR2 FQNEAQ (reference sequence). V lost 1 base and J lost 5; bases outside the gene matches: 5. The CDR3 loop is CASSLEGTGSTEAFF. CDR3 DNA: TGTGCCAGCAGCTTAGAAGGGACAGGGTCGACTGAAGCTTTCTTT. Full variable domain (rest looked up from reference TRBV7-9 and TRBJ1-1): DTGVSQNPRHKITKRGQNVTFRCDPISEHNRLYWYRQTLGQGPEFLTYFQNEAQLEKSRLLSDRFSAERPKGSFSTLEIQRTEQGDSAMYLCASSLEGTGSTEAFFGQGTRLTVV.

The CDR3 nucleotides are TGTGCCAGCAGCCGGACAGCCGGCTCCTACGAGCAGTACTTC. Amino acids: CASSRTAGSYEQYF. This chain joins TRBV11-3 and TRBJ2-7; perhaps TRBD1 as D (6 bases). Trimming cost V 5 bases and J 0 bases, with 11 bases left between them. CDR1 and CDR2 from the germline V gene are SGHNT and YENEEA. The CDR3 has 14 residues.